This T cell receptor beta chain was captured in a study of shared clonotypes between healthy human individuals. General study findings and limits: All-four-donor shared clonotypes had higher generation probabilities than non-shared clonotypes did.

Here immunoSEQ multiplex PCR was the method, and the copy in TCRdb shows in-frame clones only, minus some. The sample lists more than 1,200,000 clones; 98% were seen once. This clone was counted between two and nine times. Its antigen remains unknown. Losses at the gene ends were 4 bases for V and 10 bases for J; bases not matched to a gene: 6. CDR1 KGHSH and CDR2 LQKENI come from the germline V gene. This CDR3 has 13 amino acids. The sample comprised naive CD4+ T cells sorted from blood. Subset described: CD45RA+ positively selected. The TCR comes from a man aged 30 to 45 in good health. The chain uses TRBV18 and TRBJ2-2; 7 bases match TRBD1. The CDR3 bases are TGTGCCAGCTCACGGAATACAGGGGAGGAGCTGTTTTTT. Amino acid sequence: CASSRNTGEELFF.